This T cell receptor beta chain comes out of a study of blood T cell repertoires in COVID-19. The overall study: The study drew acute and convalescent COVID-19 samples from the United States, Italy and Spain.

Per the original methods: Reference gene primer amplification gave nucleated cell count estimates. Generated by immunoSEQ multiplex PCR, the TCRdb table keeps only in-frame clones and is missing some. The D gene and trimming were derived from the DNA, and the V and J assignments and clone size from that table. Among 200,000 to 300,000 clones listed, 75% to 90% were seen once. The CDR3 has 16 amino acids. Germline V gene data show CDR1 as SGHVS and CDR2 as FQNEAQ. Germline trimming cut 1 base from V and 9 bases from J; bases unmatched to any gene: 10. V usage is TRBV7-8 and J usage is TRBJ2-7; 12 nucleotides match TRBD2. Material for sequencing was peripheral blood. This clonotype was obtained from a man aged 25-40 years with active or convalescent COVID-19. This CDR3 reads CASSLVASGGAGPQYF. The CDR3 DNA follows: TGTGCCAGCAGCTTAGTGGCTAGCGGGGGGGCAGGACCGCAGTACTTC.